The clone carrying this T cell receptor (beta chain) was detected a few times. Its specificity is unknown. Germline lookup yields CDR1 SGHDN and CDR2 FVKESK. Unmatched junction bases numbered 15, after V lost 0 bases and J lost 8 bases. CDR3 length equals 17 residues. The entry originates in a study of a mutant IDH1 vaccine in newly diagnosed glioma. Study-wide background: First vaccine doses came 4-6 weeks after radiotherapy alone, or with temozolomide cycles. Before enrollment, the patients had been treated with radiotherapy alone, temozolomide alone, or both together. Most of them had received both. Study-wide points: Pseudoprogression seemingly bore no relation to changes in top peripheral T cell clonotypes.

Time point here: week 5, during vaccination. Topical imiquimod was applied with each vaccine dose, which held 300 ug of mutant IDH1 20-mer peptide. The donors had new WHO grade 3 or 4 astrocytomas; these were IDH1-mutant and ATRX-lost. Generated by immunoSEQ multiplex PCR, the TCRdb table keeps only in-frame clones and is missing some. The sample records about 25,000 clones, approximately 80% being singletons. This TCR was sampled from a man between 40 and 49 years old with glioma. Sequenced here: PBMCs, sampled from a glioma patient whose treatment included an IDH1 peptide vaccine. This chain connects TRBV14 to TRBJ1-2, with 7 bases lining up with TRBD1. CDR3 sequence reads: CASSQDLGGTSYYGYTF. Here the CDR3 DNA reads TGTGCCAGCAGCCAAGATTTAGGGGGCACTTCCTATTACGGCTACACCTTC.